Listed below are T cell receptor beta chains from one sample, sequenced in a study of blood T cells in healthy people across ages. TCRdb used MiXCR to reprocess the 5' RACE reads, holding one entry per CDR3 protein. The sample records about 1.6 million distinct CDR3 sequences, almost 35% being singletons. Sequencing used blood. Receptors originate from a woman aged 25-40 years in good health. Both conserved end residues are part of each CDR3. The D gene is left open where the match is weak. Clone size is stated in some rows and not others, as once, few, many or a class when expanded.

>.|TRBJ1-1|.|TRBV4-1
TGCGCCAGCAGCCAAGATCCCCCCGCGGACAGGAACACTGAAGCTTTCTTT
CASSQDPPADRNTEAFF
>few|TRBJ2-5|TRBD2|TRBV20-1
TGCAGTGCTAGAATGCTAGCGGGGAACCAAGAGACCCAGTACTTC
CSARMLAGNQETQYF
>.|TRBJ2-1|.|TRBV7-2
TGTGCCAGCAGCCAACTAAGGACCTCAGACGGGGAGCAGTTCTTC
CASSQLRTSDGEQFF
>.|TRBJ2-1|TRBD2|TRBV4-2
TGTGCCAGCAGCCAAGTGGCGGGAGGCAGGGATGAGCAGTTCTTC
CASSQVAGGRDEQFF
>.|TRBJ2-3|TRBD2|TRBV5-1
TGCGCCAGCAGCTTGAAAACTAGCGGACGCACAGATACGCAGTATTTT
CASSLKTSGRTDTQYF
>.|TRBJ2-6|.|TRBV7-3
TGTGCCAGCAGCCCGAACGTAGGTCCTGGGGCCAACGTCCTGACTTTC
CASSPNVGPGANVLTF
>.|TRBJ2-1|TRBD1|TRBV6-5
TGTGCCACACGGGACAGGGAGGGGAATGAGCAGTTCTTC
CATRDREGNEQFF
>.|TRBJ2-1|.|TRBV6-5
TGTGCCAGCAGCCGGAGTGGCAGTTACAAGGAGCAGTTCTTC
CASSRSGSYKEQFF
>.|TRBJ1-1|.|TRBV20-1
TGCAGTGCTAAATCGGGGAACACTGAAGCTTTCTTT
CSAKSGNTEAFF
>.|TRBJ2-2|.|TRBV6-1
TGTGCCAGCAGTGACCCCCTAGCTGGGGACACCGGGGAGCTGTTTTTT
CASSDPLAGDTGELFF
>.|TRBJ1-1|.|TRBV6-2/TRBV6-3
TGTGCCAGCAGTTACTCGGGACACGCCAAACCTGAAGCTTTCTTT
CASSYSGHAKPEAFF
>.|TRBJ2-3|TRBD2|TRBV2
TGTGCCAGCAGTGACCCCGGGACTAGCGGGGGGGCCACAGATACGCAGTATTTT
CASSDPGTSGGATDTQYF
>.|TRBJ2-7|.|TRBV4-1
TGCGCCAGCAGCCCATCTCCGACAGGCCCGGGGTCCTACGAGCAGTACTTC
CASSPSPTGPGSYEQYF
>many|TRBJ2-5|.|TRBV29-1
TGCAGCGTTGAAGGGACGGCAGGGCTAGGGGAGACCCAGTACTTC
CSVEGTAGLGETQYF
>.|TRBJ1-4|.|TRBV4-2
TGTGCCAGCAGCCAAGAACCCGCCAGGGCATGGGAGTATGAAAAACTGTTTTTT
CASSQEPARAWEYEKLFF
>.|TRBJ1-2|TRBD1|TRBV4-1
TGCGCCAGCAGCCTGACGGACAGGAGTAACTATGGCTACACCTTC
CASSLTDRSNYGYTF
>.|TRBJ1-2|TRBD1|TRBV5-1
TGCGCCAGCAGCGTCGGACAGGGGGTACCTGGCTACACCTTC
CASSVGQGVPGYTF
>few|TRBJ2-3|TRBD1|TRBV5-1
TGCGCCAGCAGTGACCAGGGGGCAGATACGCAGTATTTT
CASSDQGADTQYF
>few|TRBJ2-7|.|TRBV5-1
TGCGCCAGCAGCCTAAGGACCAGTGGCAGCGAGCAGTACTTC
CASSLRTSGSEQYF
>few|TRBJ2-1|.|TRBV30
TGTGCCTGGAGCGGGGAGTACGGAGTTGAGCAGTTTTTC
CAWSGEYGVEQFF
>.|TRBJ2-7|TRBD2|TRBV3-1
TGTGCCAGCAGCCTCGGACTAGCGGGGAGGACAATCTCCTACGAGCAGTACTTC
CASSLGLAGRTISYEQYF
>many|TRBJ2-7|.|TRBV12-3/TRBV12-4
TGTGCCAGCAGTGACTCCACAGGGTCACAGTACTTC
CASSDSTGSQYF
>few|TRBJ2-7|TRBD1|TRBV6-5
TGTGCCAGCAGTCCCGGGACAGCGACCGACGAGCAGTACTTC
CASSPGTATDEQYF
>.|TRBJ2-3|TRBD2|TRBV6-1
TGTGCCAGCAGTCACGGCGCGGGGGGGAACACAGATACGCAGTATTTT
CASSHGAGGNTDTQYF
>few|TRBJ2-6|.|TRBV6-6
TGTGCCAGCAGTTACTCGTGGGACACTGGGGCCAACGTCCTGACTTTC
CASSYSWDTGANVLTF
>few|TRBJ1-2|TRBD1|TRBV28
TGTGCCAGCAGTTCGACCCGACAGGGGGCGAGAGGCTACACCTTC
CASSSTRQGARGYTF
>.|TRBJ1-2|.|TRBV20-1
TGCAGTGCTTACCGGGCCTCAAGGCCCTTAAACTATGGCTACACCTTC
CSAYRASRPLNYGYTF